Each of the 14 T cell receptor beta chains below was sequenced from the same sample in a study of T cell changes during pregnancy in multiple sclerosis. TCRdb keeps only in-frame clones here, not all; method: immunoSEQ multiplex PCR. The repertoire consists of about 47,000 clones, with about 87% occurring once and the leading ten covering roughly 2%. Sequenced material: peripheral blood, taken in the first trimester of pregnancy. These receptors originate from a female donor with multiple sclerosis, enrolled in a pregnancy study.

This rearrangement joins TRBV6-5 to TRBJ1-1, with D perhaps TRBD1 (5 bases). Deletions cut 6 bases from V and 4 bases from J, with 9 bases between. The CDR3 runs to 12 residues. Per the germline V gene, CDR1 is MNHEY and CDR2 is SVGAGI. CDR3 loop: CASSHGGTEAFF. In DNA form, the CDR3 reads TGTGCCAGCAGCCACGGGGGCACTGAAGCTTTCTTT.

This chain links TRBV19 with TRBJ1-2; TRBD1 matches at 8 bases. Germline CDR1 reads LNHDA; CDR2 reads SQIVND (reference sequence). The CDR3 sequence is 13 residues long. After removal of 7 bases from V and 9 bases from J, the junction contained 10 bases not matched to a gene. The CDR3 sequence is CASTPGQGRSYTF. CDR3 coding DNA: TGTGCCAGTACCCCCGGACAGGGTAGGAGCTACACCTTC.

This clone was seen only once. V usage is TRBV10-3 and J usage is TRBJ2-7, with TRBD1 as a possible D gene (7 bases). CDR3 length: 14 amino acids. Trimming cost V 11 bases and J 4 bases, with 21 bases left between them. The germline CDR1 and CDR2 sequences are ENHRY and SYGVKD. The CDR3 region has the DNA TGTGCCGTGACCGAGACAGGGAGGTCGTACGAGCAGTACTTC. It translates to CAVTETGRSYEQYF.

Notes on this clone: Its ends do not fully match the called genes, so a read error is possible. The chain joins TRBV7-7 to TRBJ2-3, with 7 bases matching TRBD1. CDR1 is SSHAT, CDR2 FNYEAQ, per germline (reference sequence). There are 14 residues in the CDR3. CDR3 nucleotides: TGTGCTAGCAGCTTAGACAGGGCCACAGATACGCAGTATTTT. Its protein is CASSLDRATDTQYF.

The rearrangement uses TRBV5-1 and TRBJ2-1; 13 bases map to TRBD2. Germline CDR1 SGHRS, CDR2 YFSETQ. V was clipped by 2 bases and J by 10 bases; unmatched bases: 12. This CDR3 contains 17 residues. The CDR3 nucleotides read TGCGCCAGCAGCTTTCCATCTACTAGCGGGGGGGCCAGGGAGCAGTTCTTC. Its translation: CASSFPSTSGGAREQFF.

There are a few counts of this clone. The chain combines TRBV28 with TRBJ1-1; D ambiguous. Trimming removed 1 base from V and 11 bases from J, with 17 bases in between. The CDR3 length is 14 residues. Germline CDR1 reads MDHEN; CDR2 reads SYDVKM. CDR3 DNA: TGTGCCAGCAGTTTATTAGAGGCCGCTCTTCGTGCTTTCTTT. Protein sequence: CASSLLEAALRAFF.

This chain uses TRBV4-3 with TRBJ1-1; tentative D call: TRBD1 (5 bases). V was trimmed by 0 bases and J by 0 bases, leaving 14 bases between them. Germline V CDR1 and CDR2: LGHNA, YSLEER. The CDR3 has 17 amino acids. The chain's CDR3 is CASSQDTLGGMNTEAFF. In DNA, the CDR3 is TGCGCCAGCAGCCAAGACACGCTGGGGGGGATGAACACTGAAGCTTTCTTT.

This chain links TRBV11-2 with TRBJ1-1; 7 bases map to TRBD1. CDR3 length equals 17 residues. Looked up from germline, CDR1 is SGHAT and CDR2 is FQNNGV. Trimming at V came to 5 bases and at J to 2 bases, leaving 14 bases not matched to a gene. The CDR3, as DNA: TGTGCCAGCAGCCGACAGGGAGGTGGAAGGGTTAACACTGAAGCTTTCTTT. It is translated as CASSRQGGGRVNTEAFF.

The rearrangement uses TRBV4-2 and TRBJ2-1; a weak D match, TRBD2 (6 bases). Germline loops: CDR1 LGHNA, CDR2 YNFKEQ. Trimming removed 4 bases from V and 6 bases from J, with 16 bases in between. The CDR3 is 15 residues long. DNA of the CDR3: TGTGCCAGCAGCCTCAGCCGGGACTCCACCAATGAGCAGTTCTTC. It encodes CASSLSRDSTNEQFF.

The rearrangement links TRBV10-3 to TRBJ1-2; D might be TRBD1 (5 bases). The CDR3 consists of 12 residues. V was trimmed by 10 bases and J by 3 bases, leaving 12 bases between them. Germline CDR1 is ENHRY and CDR2 is SYGVKD. The CDR3 sequence: CATHGGDYGYTF. The CDR3 coding sequence is TGTGCCACCCACGGAGGGGACTATGGCTACACCTTC.

The table lists this clone with a few counts. The chain uses TRBV6-4 and TRBJ2-2, with D perhaps TRBD2 (6 bases). Trimming pared 6 bases from V and 2 bases from J, leaving 13 bases between. The CDR3 totals 15 residues. Germline values: CDR1 MRHNA, CDR2 SNTAGT. The CDR3 DNA is TGTGCCAGCAGCACCGATAGCGGAAACACCGGGGAGCTGTTTTTT. Translated, it gives CASSTDSGNTGELFF.

The chain is built from TRBV4-1 and TRBJ2-4, with 8 bases aligning to TRBD1. CDR3 length: 18 amino acids. V lost 4 bases, J lost 0 bases, and 11 bases stayed unmatched. The germline V gene encodes CDR1 MGHRA and CDR2 YSYEKL. CDR3 loop: CASSRVGGTGLAKNIQYF. CDR3 nucleotide sequence: TGCGCCAGCAGCCGAGTCGGAGGGACAGGATTAGCCAAAAACATTCAGTACTTC.

CDR3 bases: TGCGCCAGCAGCCAAGATGGCCCAGGGCGTAGCAATCAGCCCCAGCATTTT. This sequence encodes CASSQDGPGRSNQPQHF. V and J are TRBV4-3 and TRBJ1-5; maybe TRBD1 (5 bases). This CDR3 comprises 17 residues. From germline, CDR1 is LGHNA and CDR2 YSLEER. V was clipped by 0 bases and J by 0 bases, with 12 bases between them.

This rearrangement joins TRBV7-9 to TRBJ2-1; the D gene is possibly TRBD1 (6 bases). The CDR3 loop spans 14 amino acids. Germline CDR1 reads SEHNR; CDR2 reads FQNEAQ (reference sequence). V lost 5 bases to trimming and J lost 4 bases, with 12 bases between them. CDR3 sequence reads: CASSTTGAYNEQFF. The CDR3 nucleotides are TGTGCCAGCAGCACGACAGGAGCGTACAATGAGCAGTTCTTC.